The entry below gives a single TCR beta chain sequence along with its context. Original processing methods: For nucleated cells, counts were estimated from reference gene primer amplification. Assay: immunoSEQ multiplex PCR; the TCRdb copy retains only in-frame clones and omits some. The D gene and trimming were derived from the DNA, and the V and J assignments and clone size from that table. This sample carries around 100,000 clones, 80% of them seen once, and the ten largest clones take around a third. Germline V lookup: CDR1 SGHTA, CDR2 FQGNSA. J lost 4 bases, V lost 8 bases, and 7 bases had no gene match. This CDR3 spans 15 amino acids. This sample was taken from a study of blood T cell repertoires in COVID-19. Overall study: Samples taken during acute and convalescent COVID-19 were collected in the United States, Italy and Spain. PBMCs, B-cell-depleted T cells, or T cells were the source of the cDNA or gDNA that made up the material.

Sequenced input: peripheral blood. The source of this sequence is a man in his 70s with active or convalescent COVID-19. The chain carries TRBV7-2 and TRBJ2-3, with TRBD2 matching 12 bases. The chain's CDR3 is CASLAGGPRSDTQYF. In DNA form, the CDR3 reads TGTGCCAGCCTAGCGGGAGGGCCGAGATCAGATACGCAGTATTTT.